This entry lists 8 T cell receptor beta chains sequenced from one sample in a study of graft-versus-host responses after intestinal transplantation. Clones were sequenced by immunoSEQ multiplex PCR, and TCRdb holds only the in-frame ones, with some missing. The repertoire has several thousand clones, about three quarters of them found once; the top ten carry about 8%. Lymphocytes (intraepithelial and lamina propria) were released by processing the graft tissue. This material consisted of ileum tissue, taken 120 to 130 days after intestinal transplantation. The receptors were sampled from a human patient who received an intestinal transplant, so some T cells may come from the graft donor.

The chain has TRBV7-3 and TRBJ2-5; 8 nucleotides match TRBD2. This CDR3 comprises 15 residues. Germline V gives CDR1 SGHTA, CDR2 FQGTGA. V lost 1 base to trimming and J lost 4 bases; unmatched junction nucleotides: 5. The CDR3 bases are TGTGCCAGCAGCTTAATGCCTAGCGGGCGAGAGACCCAGTACTTC. Amino acid sequence: CASSLMPSGRETQYF.

This chain joins TRBV5-1 and TRBJ2-3; D gene ambiguous. Germline V lookup: CDR1 SGHRS, CDR2 YFSETQ. CDR3 length: 14 amino acids. V was trimmed by 0 bases and J by 2 bases, leaving 7 bases between them. DNA for the CDR3: TGCGCCAGCAGCTTGGAATCAATCACAGATACGCAGTATTTT. Translation: CASSLESITDTQYF.

V is TRBV6-1 and J is TRBJ2-5, with TRBD2 matching 14 bases. CDR1 MNHNS and CDR2 SASEGT come from the germline V gene. CDR3 length equals 15 residues. The V gene end was trimmed by 4 bases and the J gene end by 4 bases; junction bases not matched to a gene: 2. CDR3 coding DNA: TGTGCCAGCAGTGGACTAGCGGGAGGGCCAGAGACCCAGTACTTC. Amino acid sequence: CASSGLAGGPETQYF.

The chain has TRBV5-1 and TRBJ2-2; tentatively, D is TRBD1 (5 bases). V lost 1 base and J 3 bases, leaving 10 bases between the germline ends. Germline V gene sequence: CDR1 SGHRS, CDR2 YFSETQ. The CDR3 consists of 15 residues. Here the CDR3 DNA reads TGCGCCAGCAGCTTGAGGCAGGGCCACACCGGGGAGCTGTTTTTT. Its protein product is CASSLRQGHTGELFF.

The V and J genes are TRBV12-5 and TRBJ2-4; a possible D gene is TRBD2 (6 bases). The V gene lost 5 bases and the J gene lost 0 bases, with 17 bases spanning the gap. The CDR3 spans 17 residues. Per the germline V gene, CDR1 is LGHNT and CDR2 is FRNRAP. The CDR3 spells CASGPSDGLTAKNIQYF. In nucleotides, the CDR3 is TGTGCTAGTGGTCCTAGTGACGGACTAACAGCCAAAAACATTCAGTACTTC.

This clone came up a few times. CDR3 DNA: TGTGCCAGCAACGATTGGAGCTCCTACAATGAGCAGTTCTTC. Its translation is CASNDWSSYNEQFF. V is TRBV6-1 and J is TRBJ2-1; no clear D gene. Looked up from germline, CDR1 is MNHNS and CDR2 is SASEGT. Trimming left V 7 bases short and J 0 bases short, with 10 bases between. CDR3 length equals 14 residues.

The chain has TRBV6-5 and TRBJ1-2; the D gene is possibly TRBD1 (6 bases). Germline CDR1 and CDR2: MNHEY and SVGAGI. There are 13 residues in the CDR3. The ends were cut back, 8 bases at V and 2 bases at J, with 12 bases in the middle. The DNA for the CDR3 is TGTGCCAGCGGCCCGACAGGCAACTATGGCTACACCTTC. This gives the protein CASGPTGNYGYTF.

The V call is TRBV9, the J call TRBJ2-5, with D tentatively TRBD2 (6 bases). The tail of the sequence fits TRBJ2-7 better, so the J call may be wrong. In germline, CDR1 is SGDLS, CDR2 YYNGEE. The CDR3 contains 14 residues. The DNA of the CDR3 is TGTGCCAGCAGCGTAGGGGCGGAGGGCCACGAGCAGTACTTC. Protein sequence: CASSVGAEGHEQYF.